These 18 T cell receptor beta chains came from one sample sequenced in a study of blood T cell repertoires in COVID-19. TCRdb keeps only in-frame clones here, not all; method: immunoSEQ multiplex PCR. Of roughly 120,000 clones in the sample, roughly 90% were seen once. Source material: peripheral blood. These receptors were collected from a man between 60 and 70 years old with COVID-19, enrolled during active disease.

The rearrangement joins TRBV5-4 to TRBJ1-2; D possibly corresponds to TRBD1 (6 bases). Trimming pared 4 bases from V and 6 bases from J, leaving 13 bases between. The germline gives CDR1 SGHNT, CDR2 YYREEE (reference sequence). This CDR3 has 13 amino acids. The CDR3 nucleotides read TGTGCCAGCAGCCCGCGAAACAGGGATGGCTACACCTTC. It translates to CASSPRNRDGYTF.

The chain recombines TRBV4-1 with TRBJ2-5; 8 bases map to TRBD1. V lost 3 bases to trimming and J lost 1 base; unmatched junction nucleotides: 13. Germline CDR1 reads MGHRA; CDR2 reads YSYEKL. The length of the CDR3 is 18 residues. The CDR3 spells CASSHDSYRGDLQETQYF. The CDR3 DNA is TGCGCCAGCAGCCACGATTCGTACAGGGGGGATCTCCAAGAGACCCAGTACTTC.

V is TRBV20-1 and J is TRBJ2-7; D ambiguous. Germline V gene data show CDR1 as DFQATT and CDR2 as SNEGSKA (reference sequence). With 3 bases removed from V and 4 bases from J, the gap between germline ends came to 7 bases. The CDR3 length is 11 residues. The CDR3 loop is CSASPEYEQYF. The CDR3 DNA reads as TGCAGTGCTAGTCCGGAGTACGAGCAGTACTTC.

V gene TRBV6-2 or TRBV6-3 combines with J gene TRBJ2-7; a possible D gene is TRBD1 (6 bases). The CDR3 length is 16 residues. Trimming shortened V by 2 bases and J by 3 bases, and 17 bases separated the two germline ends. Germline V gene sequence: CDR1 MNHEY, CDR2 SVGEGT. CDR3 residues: CASSYEGQGQGYEQYF. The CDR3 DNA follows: TGTGCCAGCAGTTACGAGGGACAAGGTCAGGGCTACGAGCAGTACTTC.

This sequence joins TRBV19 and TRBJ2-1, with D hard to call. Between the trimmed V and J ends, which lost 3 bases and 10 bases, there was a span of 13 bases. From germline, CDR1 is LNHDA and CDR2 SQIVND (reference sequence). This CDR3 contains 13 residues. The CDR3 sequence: CASSISTAAEQFF. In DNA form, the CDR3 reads TGTGCCAGTAGTATTTCGACGGCGGCAGAGCAGTTCTTC.

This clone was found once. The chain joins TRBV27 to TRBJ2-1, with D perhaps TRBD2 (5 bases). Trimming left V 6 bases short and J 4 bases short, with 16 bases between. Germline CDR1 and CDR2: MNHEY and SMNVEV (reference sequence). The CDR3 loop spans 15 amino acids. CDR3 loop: CASSLVPAEYNEQFF. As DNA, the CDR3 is TGTGCCAGCAGCCTCGTCCCAGCGGAGTACAATGAGCAGTTCTTC.

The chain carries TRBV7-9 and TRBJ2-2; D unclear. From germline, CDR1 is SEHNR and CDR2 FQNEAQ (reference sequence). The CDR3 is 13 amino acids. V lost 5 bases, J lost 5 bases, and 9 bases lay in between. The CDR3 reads CASSITVTGELFF. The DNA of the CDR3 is TGTGCCAGCAGCATAACGGTAACCGGGGAGCTGTTTTTT.

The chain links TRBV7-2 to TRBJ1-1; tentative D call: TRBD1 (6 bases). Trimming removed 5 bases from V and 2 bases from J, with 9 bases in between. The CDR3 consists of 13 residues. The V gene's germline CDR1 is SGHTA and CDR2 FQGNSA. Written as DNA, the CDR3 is TGTGCCAGCAGCCGGGACACCAACACTGAAGCTTTCTTT. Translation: CASSRDTNTEAFF.

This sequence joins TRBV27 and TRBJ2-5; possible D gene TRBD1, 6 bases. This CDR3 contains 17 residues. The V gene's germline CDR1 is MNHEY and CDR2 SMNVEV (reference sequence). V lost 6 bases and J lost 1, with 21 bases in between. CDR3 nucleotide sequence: TGTGCCAGCAGAGGGGGACAAGGTCGTCTTATCCAAGAGACCCAGTACTTC. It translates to CASRGGQGRLIQETQYF.

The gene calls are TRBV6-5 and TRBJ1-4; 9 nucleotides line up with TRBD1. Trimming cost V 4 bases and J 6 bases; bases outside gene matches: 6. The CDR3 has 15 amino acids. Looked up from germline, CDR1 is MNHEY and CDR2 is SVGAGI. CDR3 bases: TGTGCCAGCAGTTCCCCCGGGACAGGGTATGAAAAACTGTTTTTT. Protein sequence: CASSSPGTGYEKLFF.

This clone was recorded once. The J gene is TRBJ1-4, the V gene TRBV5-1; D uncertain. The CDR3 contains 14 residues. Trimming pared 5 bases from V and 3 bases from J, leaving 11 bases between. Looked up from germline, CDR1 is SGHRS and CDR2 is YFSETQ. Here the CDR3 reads CASSSGIPNEKLFF. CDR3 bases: TGCGCCAGCAGTTCGGGGATCCCTAATGAAAAACTGTTTTTT.

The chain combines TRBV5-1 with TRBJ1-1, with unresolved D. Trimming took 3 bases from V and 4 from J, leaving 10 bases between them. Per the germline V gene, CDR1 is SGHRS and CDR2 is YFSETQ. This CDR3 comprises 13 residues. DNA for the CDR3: TGCGCCAGCAGCTGGAGTCGTCCCACTGAAGCTTTCTTT. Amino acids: CASSWSRPTEAFF.

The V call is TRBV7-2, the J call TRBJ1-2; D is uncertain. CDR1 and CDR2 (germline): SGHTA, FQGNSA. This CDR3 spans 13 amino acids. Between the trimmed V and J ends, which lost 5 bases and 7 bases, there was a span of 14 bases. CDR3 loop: CASSLPVSVGYTF. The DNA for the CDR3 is TGTGCCAGCAGCCTCCCGGTGAGTGTTGGCTACACCTTC.

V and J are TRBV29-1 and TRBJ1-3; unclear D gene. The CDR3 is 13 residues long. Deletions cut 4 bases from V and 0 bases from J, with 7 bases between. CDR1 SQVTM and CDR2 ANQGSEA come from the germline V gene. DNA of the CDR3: TGCAGCGTTGGAGAGAGCTCTGGAAACACCATATATTTT. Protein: CSVGESSGNTIYF.

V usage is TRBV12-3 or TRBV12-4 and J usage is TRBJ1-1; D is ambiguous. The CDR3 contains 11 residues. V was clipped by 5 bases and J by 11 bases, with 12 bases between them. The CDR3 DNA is TGTGCCAGCAGTACCGACTCCCCGGCTTTCTTT. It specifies CASSTDSPAFF.

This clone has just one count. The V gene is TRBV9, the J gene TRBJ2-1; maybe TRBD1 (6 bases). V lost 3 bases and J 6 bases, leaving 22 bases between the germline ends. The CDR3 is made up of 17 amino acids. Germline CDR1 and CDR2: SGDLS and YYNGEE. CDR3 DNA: TGTGCCAGCAGCGCGTCGGGTGGGGGCGCGGAGCGCAATGAGCAGTTCTTC. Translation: CASSASGGGAERNEQFF.

CDR3 nucleotide sequence: TGCGCCAGCAGCCTGGTAGCGGGAGGGGGAGGAGATACGCAGTATTTT. Its protein is CASSLVAGGGGDTQYF. V gene TRBV5-1 combines with J gene TRBJ2-3, with 11 bases matching TRBD2. CDR1 and CDR2 (germline): SGHRS, YFSETQ. The CDR3 sequence is 16 residues long. V lost 4 bases and J lost 5; bases outside the gene matches: 9.

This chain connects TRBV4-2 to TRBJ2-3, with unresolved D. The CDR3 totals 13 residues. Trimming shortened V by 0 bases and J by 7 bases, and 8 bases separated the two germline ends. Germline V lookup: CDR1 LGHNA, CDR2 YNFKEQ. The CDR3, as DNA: TGTGCCAGCAGCCAAGAAGAGGATAATACGCAGTATTTT. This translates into CASSQEEDNTQYF.